A single sample is the source of the 12 T cell receptor beta chains below, sequenced in a study of radiation and T cells in renal cell carcinoma. Using immunoSEQ multiplex PCR, the repertoire was profiled, and TCRdb retains in-frame clones only, with some absent. The sample carries under 100,000 clones, 70% to 85% recorded once. Indicated time point: blood 4 weeks post-SBRT, at nephrectomy. Treatment specified: 15 Gy SBRT to primary tumor, nephrectomy 4 weeks later. The input for sequencing was blood, taken from a patient whose treatment included radiotherapy and nephrectomy. The receptors come from a man in his fifties or sixties with renal cell carcinoma.

This clone has a single count. The CDR3 DNA reads TGTGCCAGCAGTTACCCGTCGGGGAGGGGCGGGAGCGAGCAGTACTTC. Encoded protein: CASSYPSGRGGSEQYF. The V gene is TRBV6-6, the J gene TRBJ2-7, with TRBD2 matching over 7 bases. CDR1 and CDR2 (germline): MNHNY, SVGAGI (reference sequence). Trimming took 2 bases from V and 6 from J; bases not matched to a gene: 13. The CDR3 runs 16 residues.

This chain connects TRBV5-4 to TRBJ2-3; 7 bases fit TRBD2. Per germline, CDR1 SGHNT and CDR2 YYREEE (reference sequence). The CDR3 spans 17 residues. Trimming took 4 bases from V and 6 from J; bases not matched to a gene: 17. The chain's CDR3 is CASSLKYEGGPWDTQYF. As DNA, the CDR3 is TGTGCCAGCAGCCTCAAATATGAGGGAGGGCCGTGGGATACGCAGTATTTT.

This chain joins TRBV5-1 and TRBJ2-5; D not certain. The J call is doubtful: the DNA matches TRBJ2-7 better. Germline CDR1 reads SGHRS; CDR2 reads YFSETQ. This CDR3 is 12 amino acids long. Written as DNA, the CDR3 is TGCGCCAGCAGCTTGGACTTCTACGAGCAGTACTTC. It is translated as CASSLDFYEQYF.

The J gene is TRBJ1-6, the V gene TRBV5-1; D ambiguous. Germline-derived CDR1 and CDR2 are SGHRS and YFSETQ. The CDR3 runs 13 residues. The V end was cut by 1 base, the J end by 5 bases, with 4 bases between. CDR3 sequence: CASSLQDNSPLHF. CDR3 DNA: TGCGCCAGCAGCTTGCAGGATAATTCACCCCTCCACTTT.

This chain links TRBV7-9 with TRBJ2-4, with D possibly being TRBD2 (5 bases). V dropped 7 bases and J dropped 6 bases, with 13 bases sitting between them. Germline-derived CDR1 and CDR2 are SEHNR and FQNEAQ (reference sequence). The CDR3 spans 13 residues. The CDR3 sequence: CASTPGGGNIQYF. CDR3 sequence (DNA): TGTGCCAGCACCCCCGGTGGAGGAAACATTCAGTACTTC. The full variable domain, with the rest looked up from reference TRBV7-9 and TRBJ2-4, is DTGVSQNPRHKITKRGQNVTFRCDPISEHNRLYWYRQTLGQGPEFLTYFQNEAQLEKSRLLSDRFSAERPKGSFSTLEIQRTEQGDSAMYLCASTPGGGNIQYFGAGTRLSVL.

The CDR3 DNA reads TGTGCCAGCACCTCTTCCTCCGGGGGCGCGGGAGGCTACACCTTC. This gives the protein CASTSSSGGAGGYTF. V and J are TRBV6-5 and TRBJ1-2, with D perhaps matching TRBD1 (6 bases). Germline V gene data show CDR1 as MNHEY and CDR2 as SVGAGI. The ends were cut back, 7 bases at V and 8 bases at J, with 23 bases in the middle. The CDR3 spans 15 residues.

The chain combines TRBV27 with TRBJ2-2; possibly TRBD2 for D (6 bases). Germline assignment: CDR1 MNHEY and CDR2 SMNVEV (reference sequence). The CDR3 runs to 18 residues. V lost 4 bases and J 4 bases, leaving 22 bases between the germline ends. The CDR3 nucleotides are TGTGCCAGCAGTTCGTCCTCGGGCGGGGTTTGGGGCACCGGGGAGCTGTTTTTT. This codes for CASSSSSGGVWGTGELFF.

The V call is TRBV30, the J call TRBJ2-7, with 7 bases lining up with TRBD2. The V gene's germline CDR1 is GTSNPN and CDR2 SVGIG (reference sequence). The CDR3 consists of 13 residues. The J segment lost 5 bases and the V segment lost 3 bases, leaving 7 bases of the junction unmatched. In DNA form, the CDR3 reads TGTGCCTGGAGGATGGTCCGGGAGGACGAGCAGTACTTC. It encodes CAWRMVREDEQYF.

The J gene is TRBJ2-1, the V gene TRBV4-1; D gene uncertain. CDR1 is MGHRA, CDR2 YSYEKL, per germline. Trimming shortened V by 1 base and J by 6 bases, and 16 bases separated the two germline ends. The CDR3 consists of 16 residues. In DNA, the CDR3 is TGCGCCAGCAGCCAAGCACCCACGCAGGTAGTCAATGAGCAGTTCTTC. Translation gives CASSQAPTQVVNEQFF.

Note on this clone: Other DNA sequences within the sample encode an identical CDR3. The chain couples TRBV7-9 to TRBJ2-3; 10 bases match TRBD2. Germline-derived CDR1 and CDR2 are SEHNR and FQNEAQ (reference sequence). With V trimmed by 2 bases and J by 0 bases, 5 bases remained unmatched. CDR3 length: 17 amino acids. CDR3 nucleotides: TGTGCCAGCAGCTTAAGGACTAGCGGAGTCAGCACAGATACGCAGTATTTT. It is translated as CASSLRTSGVSTDTQYF. The entire variable domain, with the rest obtained from reference TRBV7-9 and TRBJ2-3, is as follows: DTGVSQNPRHKITKRGQNVTFRCDPISEHNRLYWYRQTLGQGPEFLTYFQNEAQLEKSRLLSDRFSAERPKGSFSTLEIQRTEQGDSAMYLCASSLRTSGVSTDTQYFGPGTRLTVL.

This sequence joins TRBV7-9 and TRBJ2-7; 8 bases align to TRBD1. Germline values: CDR1 SEHNR, CDR2 FQNEAQ (reference sequence). CDR3 length: 15 amino acids. Unmatched junction bases numbered 11, after V lost 5 bases and J lost 5 bases. CDR3 in DNA: TGTGCCAGCAGCCAGGGGAGGACAGGGTTCAACGAGCAGTACTTC. It encodes CASSQGRTGFNEQYF.

This clone was observed a few times. This chain connects TRBV27 to TRBJ2-7; 9 bases map to TRBD2. The CDR3 runs to 14 residues. Germline CDR1 is MNHEY and CDR2 is SMNVEV (reference sequence). The junction had 7 bases not matched to a gene; V was cut back by 6 bases and J by 4 bases. This CDR3 reads CASSPVAGGYEQYF. The CDR3 DNA is TGTGCCAGCAGCCCTGTCGCGGGAGGGTACGAGCAGTACTTC.